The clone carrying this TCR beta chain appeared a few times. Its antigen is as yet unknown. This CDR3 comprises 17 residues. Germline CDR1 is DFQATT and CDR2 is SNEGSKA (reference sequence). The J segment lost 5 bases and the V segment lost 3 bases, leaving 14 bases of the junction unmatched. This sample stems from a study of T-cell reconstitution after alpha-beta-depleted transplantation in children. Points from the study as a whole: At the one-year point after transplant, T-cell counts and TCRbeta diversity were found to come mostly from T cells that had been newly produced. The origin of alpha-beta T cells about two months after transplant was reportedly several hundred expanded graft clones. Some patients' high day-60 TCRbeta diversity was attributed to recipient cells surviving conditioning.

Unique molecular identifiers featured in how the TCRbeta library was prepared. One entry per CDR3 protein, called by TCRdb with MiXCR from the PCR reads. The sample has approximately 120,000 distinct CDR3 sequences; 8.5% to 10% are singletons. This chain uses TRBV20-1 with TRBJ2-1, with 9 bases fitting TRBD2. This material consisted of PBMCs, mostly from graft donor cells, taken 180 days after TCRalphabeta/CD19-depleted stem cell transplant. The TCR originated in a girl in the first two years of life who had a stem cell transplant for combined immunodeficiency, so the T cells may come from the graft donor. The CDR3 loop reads CSARGGRALGLNNEQFF. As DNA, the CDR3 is TGCAGTGCTAGGGGCGGGAGGGCCCTAGGTCTTAACAATGAGCAGTTCTTC.